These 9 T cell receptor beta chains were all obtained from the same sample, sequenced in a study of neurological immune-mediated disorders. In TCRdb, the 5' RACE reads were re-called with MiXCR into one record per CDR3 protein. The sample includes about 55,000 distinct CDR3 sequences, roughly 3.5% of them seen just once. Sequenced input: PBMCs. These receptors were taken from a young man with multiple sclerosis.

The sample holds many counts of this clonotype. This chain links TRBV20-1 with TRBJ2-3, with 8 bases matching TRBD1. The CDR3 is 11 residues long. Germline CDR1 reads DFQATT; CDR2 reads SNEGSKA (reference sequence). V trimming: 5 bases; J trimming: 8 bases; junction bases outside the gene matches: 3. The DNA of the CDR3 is TGCAGTGCTGCCACAGGGGGTACGCAGTATTTT. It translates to CSAATGGTQYF.

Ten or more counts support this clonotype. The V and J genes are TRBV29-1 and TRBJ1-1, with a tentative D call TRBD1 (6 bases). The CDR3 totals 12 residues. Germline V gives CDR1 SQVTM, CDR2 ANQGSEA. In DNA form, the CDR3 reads TGCGGAATGGTTACAGGGTGGGCTGAAGCTTTCTTT. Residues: CGMVTGWAEAFF.

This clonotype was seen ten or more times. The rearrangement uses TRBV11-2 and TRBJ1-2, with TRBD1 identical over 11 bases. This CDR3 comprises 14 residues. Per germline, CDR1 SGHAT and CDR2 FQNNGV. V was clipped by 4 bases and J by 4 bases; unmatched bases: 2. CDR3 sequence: CASSWTGGSYGYTF. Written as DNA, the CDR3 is TGTGCCAGCAGCTGGACAGGGGGCTCCTATGGCTACACCTTC.

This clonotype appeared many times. The CDR3 DNA reads TGCGCCAGCAGTGAGAGGGCGGCGGGCAATCAGCCCCAGCATTTT. Its protein product is CASSERAAGNQPQHF. The chain carries TRBV10-2 and TRBJ1-5, with D unclear. Germline V gives CDR1 WSHSY, CDR2 SAAADI. The CDR3 totals 15 residues. V was shortened by 2 bases and J by 2 bases, with 10 bases between the two germline ends.

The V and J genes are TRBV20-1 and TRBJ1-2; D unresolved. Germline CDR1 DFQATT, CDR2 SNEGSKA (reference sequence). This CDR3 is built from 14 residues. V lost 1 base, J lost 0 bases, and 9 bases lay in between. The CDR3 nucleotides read TGCAGTGCTAGAGGAGGGCCTACTAACTATGGCTACACCTTC. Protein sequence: CSARGGPTNYGYTF.

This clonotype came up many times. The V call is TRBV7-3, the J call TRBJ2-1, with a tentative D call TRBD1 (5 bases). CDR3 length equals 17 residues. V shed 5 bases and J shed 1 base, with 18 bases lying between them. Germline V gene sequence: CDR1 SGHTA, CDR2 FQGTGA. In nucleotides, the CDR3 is TGTGCCAGCAGCCCCTTGTCGGCCCCAGGGTCCTACAATGAGCAGTTCTTC. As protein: CASSPLSAPGSYNEQFF.

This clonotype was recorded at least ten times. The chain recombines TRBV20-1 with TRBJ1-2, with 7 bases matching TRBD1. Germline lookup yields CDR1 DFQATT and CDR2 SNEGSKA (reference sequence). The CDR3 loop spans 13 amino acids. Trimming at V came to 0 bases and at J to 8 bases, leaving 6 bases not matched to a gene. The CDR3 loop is CSARDGQEPGYTF. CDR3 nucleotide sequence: TGCAGTGCTAGAGATGGACAGGAACCCGGCTACACCTTC.

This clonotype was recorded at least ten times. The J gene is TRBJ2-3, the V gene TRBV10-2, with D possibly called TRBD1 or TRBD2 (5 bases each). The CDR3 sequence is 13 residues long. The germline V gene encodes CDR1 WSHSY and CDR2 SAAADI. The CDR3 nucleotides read TGCGGAATGGGGGACGGCGGCACAGATACGCAGTATTTT. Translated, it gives CGMGDGGTDTQYF.

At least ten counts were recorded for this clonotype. The CDR3 sequence: CASRKGQPPYGYTF. For the CDR3, the DNA is TGTGCCAGCAGAAAGGGACAGCCCCCCTATGGCTACACCTTC. V usage is TRBV28 and J usage is TRBJ1-2, with 7 bases aligning to TRBD1. Germline CDR1 is MDHEN and CDR2 is SYDVKM. The CDR3 runs 14 residues. Trimming removed 6 bases from V and 4 bases from J; junction bases left unmatched: 8.